This TCR beta chain is from a study of human T cells and chemical hapten exposure. Via MiXCR, TCRdb re-called the RACE reads, giving one row per CDR3 protein. The table lists over 300,000 distinct CDR3 sequences, approximately 5.1% of them singletons. CDR3 size: 11 residues. The trim removed 6 bases at V and 9 bases at J, leaving 3 bases unmatched. From germline, CDR1 is SQVTM and CDR2 ANQGSEA. This clonotype was picked up many times. Time point indicated: pre-sensitization, week 0. Treatment reported: therapeutic diphenylcyclopropenone sensitization with weekly scalp DPC. Sample donors consisted of patients with alopecia, aged 18 to 70 years, who were suitable for DPC.

The sequencing here drew on whole blood, taken in connection with sensitization to the hapten diphenylcyclopropenone (DPC). The receptor was isolated from a woman in her fifties or sixties with alopecia areata. Some clones in this sample may be carry-over from other donors' samples. This sequence joins TRBV29-1 and TRBJ1-1; 11 nucleotides match TRBD1. This CDR3 is CSVGQGAKAFF. CDR3 in DNA: TGCAGCGTCGGACAGGGGGCGAAAGCTTTCTTT.